These 2 T cell receptor beta chains originate from one sample sequenced in a study of cytomegalovirus exposure and HLA in healthy donors. The PCR had 60 Vbeta and 13 Jbeta primers. Repertoires were generated with immunoSEQ multiplex PCR, while TCRdb's copy carries only in-frame clones and drops some. Counted here are 130,000 or so clones, around 72% occurring once; the ten biggest clones make up less than 5%. The source material was PBMCs. The receptors originated from a man aged 45-65 years in good health and CMV-seropositive.

The sample holds one count of this clone. This sequence joins TRBV11-3 and TRBJ2-1; 8 bases are shared with TRBD2. This CDR3 spans 14 amino acids. CDR1 and CDR2 (germline): SGHNT, YENEEA. V lost 5 bases and J lost 8; bases outside the gene matches: 8. The CDR3 nucleotides are TGTGCCAGCAGCCGAAATGGACTAGCCGATGAGCAGTTCTTC. Residues: CASSRNGLADEQFF.

The CDR3 coding sequence is TGTGCCAGTAGTATAGTTCGCGGGAGCACCGGGGAGCTGTTTTTT. Residues: CASSIVRGSTGELFF. The chain links TRBV19 to TRBJ2-2; 7 bases match TRBD2. CDR1 LNHDA and CDR2 SQIVND come from the germline V gene (reference sequence). V lost 1 base to trimming and J lost 4 bases; unmatched junction nucleotides: 3. This CDR3 is 15 amino acids long.